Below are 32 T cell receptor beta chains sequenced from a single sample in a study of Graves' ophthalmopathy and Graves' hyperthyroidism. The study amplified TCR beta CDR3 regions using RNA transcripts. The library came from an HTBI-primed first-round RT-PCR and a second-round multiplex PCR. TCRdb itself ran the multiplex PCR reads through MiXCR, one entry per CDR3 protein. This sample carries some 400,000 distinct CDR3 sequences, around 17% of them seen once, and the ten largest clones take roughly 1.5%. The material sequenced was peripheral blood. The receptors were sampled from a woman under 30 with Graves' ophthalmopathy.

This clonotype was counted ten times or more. This chain's CDR3 is CASTPGLRGSYEQYF. The CDR3 DNA is TGTGCCAGCACCCCCGGGCTGCGAGGGTCCTACGAGCAGTACTTC. The chain carries TRBV28 and TRBJ2-7, with D maybe TRBD2 (5 bases). In germline, CDR1 is MDHEN, CDR2 SYDVKM. V was clipped by 7 bases and J by 1 base, with 17 bases between them. The CDR3 runs 15 residues.

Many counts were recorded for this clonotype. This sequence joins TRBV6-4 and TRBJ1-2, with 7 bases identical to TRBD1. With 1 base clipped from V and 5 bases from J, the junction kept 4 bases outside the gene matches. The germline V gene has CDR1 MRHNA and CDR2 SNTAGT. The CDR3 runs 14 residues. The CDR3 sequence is CASSDYYRGYGYTF. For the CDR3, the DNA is TGTGCCAGCAGTGACTACTACAGGGGATATGGCTACACCTTC.

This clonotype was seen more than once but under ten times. In DNA, the CDR3 is TGCAGGCCCCGGGTTAGCGGGAGCCCGAGTCTGGAGACCCAGTACTTC. Translating gives CRPRVSGSPSLETQYF. The genes are TRBV20-1 and TRBJ2-5, with 9 bases aligning to TRBD2. Germline CDR1 and CDR2: DFQATT and SNEGSKA (reference sequence). This CDR3 is 16 amino acids long.

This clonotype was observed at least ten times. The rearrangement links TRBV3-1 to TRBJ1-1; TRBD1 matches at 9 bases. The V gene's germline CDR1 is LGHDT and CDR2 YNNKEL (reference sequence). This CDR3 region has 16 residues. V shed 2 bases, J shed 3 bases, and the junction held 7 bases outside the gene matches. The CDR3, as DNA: TGTGCCAGCAGCCAACGATGGGACAGGGTTGACACTGAAGCTTTCTTT. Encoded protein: CASSQRWDRVDTEAFF.

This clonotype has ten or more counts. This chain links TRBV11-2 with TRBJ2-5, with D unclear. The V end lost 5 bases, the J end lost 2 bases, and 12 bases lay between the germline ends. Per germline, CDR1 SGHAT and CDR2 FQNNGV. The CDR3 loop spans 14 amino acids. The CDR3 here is CASSTKAAQETQYF. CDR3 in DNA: TGTGCCAGCAGCACCAAGGCGGCGCAAGAGACCCAGTACTTC.

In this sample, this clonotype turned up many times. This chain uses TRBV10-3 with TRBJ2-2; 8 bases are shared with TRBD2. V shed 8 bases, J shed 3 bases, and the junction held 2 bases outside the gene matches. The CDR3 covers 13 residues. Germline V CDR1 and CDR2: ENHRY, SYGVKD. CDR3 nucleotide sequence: TGTGCCATCCGCGGGGGGTACACCGGGGAGCTGTTTTTT. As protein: CAIRGGYTGELFF.

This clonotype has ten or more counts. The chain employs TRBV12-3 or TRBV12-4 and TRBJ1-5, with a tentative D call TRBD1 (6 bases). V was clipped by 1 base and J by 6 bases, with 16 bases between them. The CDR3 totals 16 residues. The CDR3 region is CASSLGALRGGQPQHF. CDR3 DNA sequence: TGTGCCAGCAGTTTAGGGGCGTTACGAGGGGGTCAGCCCCAGCATTTT.

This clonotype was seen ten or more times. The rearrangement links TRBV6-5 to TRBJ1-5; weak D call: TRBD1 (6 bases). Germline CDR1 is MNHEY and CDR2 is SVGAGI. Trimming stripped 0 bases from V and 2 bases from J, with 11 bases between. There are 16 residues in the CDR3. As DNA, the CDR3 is TGTGCCAGCAGTTACTCCAGGGGTAATGGCAATCAGCCCCAGCATTTT. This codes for CASSYSRGNGNQPQHF.

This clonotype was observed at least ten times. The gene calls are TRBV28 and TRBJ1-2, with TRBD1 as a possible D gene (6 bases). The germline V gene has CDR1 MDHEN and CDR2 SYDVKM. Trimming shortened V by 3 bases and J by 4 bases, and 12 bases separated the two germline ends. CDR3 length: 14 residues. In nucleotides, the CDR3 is TGTGCCAGCAGTTTTCGGGGCAGGGGCTATGGCTACACCTTC. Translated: CASSFRGRGYGYTF.

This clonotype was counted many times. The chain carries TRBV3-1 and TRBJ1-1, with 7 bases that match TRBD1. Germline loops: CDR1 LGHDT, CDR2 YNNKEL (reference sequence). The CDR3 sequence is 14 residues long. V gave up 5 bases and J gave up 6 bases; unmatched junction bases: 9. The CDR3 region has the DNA TGTGCCAGCAGCTACCGGGACAGTACCGCTGAAGCTTTCTTT. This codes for CASSYRDSTAEAFF.

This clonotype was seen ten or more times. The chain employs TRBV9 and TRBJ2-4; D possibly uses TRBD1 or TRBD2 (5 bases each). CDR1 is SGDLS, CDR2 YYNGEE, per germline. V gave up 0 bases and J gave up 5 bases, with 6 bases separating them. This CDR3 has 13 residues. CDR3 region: CASSVGDENIQYF. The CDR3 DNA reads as TGTGCCAGCAGCGTAGGGGACGAAAACATTCAGTACTTC.

The CDR3 sequence is CASSDLALRETQYF. The CDR3 nucleotides read TGTGCCAGCAGTGACCTCGCCCTACGGGAGACCCAGTACTTC. The chain has TRBV2 and TRBJ2-5, with no clear D. Germline V lookup: CDR1 SNHLY, CDR2 FYNNEI. V was trimmed by 3 bases and J by 5 bases, leaving 13 bases between them. The CDR3 contains 14 residues.

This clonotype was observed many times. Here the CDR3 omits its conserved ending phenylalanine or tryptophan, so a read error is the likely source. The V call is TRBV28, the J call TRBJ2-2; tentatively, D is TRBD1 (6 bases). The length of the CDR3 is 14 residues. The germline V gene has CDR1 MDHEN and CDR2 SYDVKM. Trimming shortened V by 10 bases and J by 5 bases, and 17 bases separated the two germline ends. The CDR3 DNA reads TGTGCCACTCGGATAGGGGGTTGGACCGGGGAGCTGTTTCTT. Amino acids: CATRIGGWTGELFL.

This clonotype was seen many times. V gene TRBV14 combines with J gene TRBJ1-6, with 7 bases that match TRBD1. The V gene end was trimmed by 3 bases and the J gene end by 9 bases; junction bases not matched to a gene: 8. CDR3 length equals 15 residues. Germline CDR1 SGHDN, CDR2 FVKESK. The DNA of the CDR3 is TGTGCCAGCAGCCAGTACAGGGGAGGAGGTTCACCCCTCCACTTT. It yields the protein CASSQYRGGGSPLHF.

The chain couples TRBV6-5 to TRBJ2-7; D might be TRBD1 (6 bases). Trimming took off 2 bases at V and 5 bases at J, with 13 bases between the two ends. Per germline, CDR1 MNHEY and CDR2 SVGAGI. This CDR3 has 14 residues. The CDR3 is CASSYTRTAHEQYF. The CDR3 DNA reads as TGTGCCAGCAGTTACACCCGGACAGCCCACGAGCAGTACTTC.

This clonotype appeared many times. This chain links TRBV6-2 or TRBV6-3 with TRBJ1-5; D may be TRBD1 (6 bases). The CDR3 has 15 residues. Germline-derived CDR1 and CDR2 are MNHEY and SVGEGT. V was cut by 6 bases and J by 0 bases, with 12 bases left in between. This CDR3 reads CASSTTGISNQPQHF. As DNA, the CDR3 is TGTGCCAGCAGCACTACAGGGATTAGCAATCAGCCCCAGCATTTT.

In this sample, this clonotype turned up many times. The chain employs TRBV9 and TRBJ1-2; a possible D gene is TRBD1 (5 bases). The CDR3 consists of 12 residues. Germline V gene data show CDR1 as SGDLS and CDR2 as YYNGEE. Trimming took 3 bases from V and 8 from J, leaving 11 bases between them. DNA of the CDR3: TGTGCCAGCAGCGATTCAGGGCAGGGCTACACCTTC. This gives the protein CASSDSGQGYTF.

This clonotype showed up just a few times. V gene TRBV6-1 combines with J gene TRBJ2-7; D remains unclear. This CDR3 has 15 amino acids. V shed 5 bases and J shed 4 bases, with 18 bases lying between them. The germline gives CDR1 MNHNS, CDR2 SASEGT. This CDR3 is CASSPEGLPRYEQYF. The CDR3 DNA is TGTGCCAGCAGTCCCGAAGGCTTGCCGAGGTACGAGCAGTACTTC.

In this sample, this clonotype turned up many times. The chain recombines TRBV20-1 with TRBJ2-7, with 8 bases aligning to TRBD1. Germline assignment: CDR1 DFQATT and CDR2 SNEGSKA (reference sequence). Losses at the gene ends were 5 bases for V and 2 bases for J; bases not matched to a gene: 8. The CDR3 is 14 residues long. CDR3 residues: CSAAADRAAYEQYF. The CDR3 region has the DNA TGCAGTGCTGCGGCGGACAGGGCGGCCTACGAGCAGTACTTC.

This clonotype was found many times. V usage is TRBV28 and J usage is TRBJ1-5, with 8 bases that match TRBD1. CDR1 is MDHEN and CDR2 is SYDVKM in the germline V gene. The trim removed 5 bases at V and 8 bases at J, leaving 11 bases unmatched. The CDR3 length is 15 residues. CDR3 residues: CASSPWGQEIEPQHF. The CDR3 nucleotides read TGTGCCAGCAGTCCGTGGGGACAGGAAATTGAGCCCCAGCATTTT.

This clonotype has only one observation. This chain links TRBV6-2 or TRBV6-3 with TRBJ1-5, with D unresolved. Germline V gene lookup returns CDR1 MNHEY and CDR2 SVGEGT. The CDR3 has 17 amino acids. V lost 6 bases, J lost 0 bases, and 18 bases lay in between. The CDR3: CASSWPTLDLSNQPQHF. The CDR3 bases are TGTGCCAGCAGCTGGCCTACTTTGGACCTTAGCAATCAGCCCCAGCATTTT.

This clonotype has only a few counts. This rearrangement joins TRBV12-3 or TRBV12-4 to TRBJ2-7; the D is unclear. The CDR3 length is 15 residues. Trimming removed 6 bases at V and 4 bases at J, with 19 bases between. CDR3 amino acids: CASSQPSPVSYEQYF. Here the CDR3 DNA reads TGTGCCAGCAGCCAGCCCTCCCCGGTCTCGTACGAGCAGTACTTC.

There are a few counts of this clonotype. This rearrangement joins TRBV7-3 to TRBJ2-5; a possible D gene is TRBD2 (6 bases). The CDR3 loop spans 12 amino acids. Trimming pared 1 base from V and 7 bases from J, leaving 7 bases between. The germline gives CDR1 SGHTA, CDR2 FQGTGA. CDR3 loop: CASSLNGGTQYF. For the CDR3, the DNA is TGTGCCAGCAGCTTAAACGGGGGGACCCAGTACTTC.

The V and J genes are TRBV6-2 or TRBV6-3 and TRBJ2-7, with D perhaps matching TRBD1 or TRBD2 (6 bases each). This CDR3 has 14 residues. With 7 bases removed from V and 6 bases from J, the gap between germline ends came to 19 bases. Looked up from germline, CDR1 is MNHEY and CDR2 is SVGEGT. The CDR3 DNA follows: TGTGCCAGCACCCTGATCGCGGAGGGGGGCGAGCAGTACTTC. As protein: CASTLIAEGGEQYF.

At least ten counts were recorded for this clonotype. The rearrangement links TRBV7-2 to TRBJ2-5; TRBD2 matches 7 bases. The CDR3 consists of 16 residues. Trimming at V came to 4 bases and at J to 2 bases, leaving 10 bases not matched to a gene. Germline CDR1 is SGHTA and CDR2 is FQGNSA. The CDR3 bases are TGTGCCAGCAGCTCAACACACGGACTAGGGCAAGAGACCCAGTACTTC. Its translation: CASSSTHGLGQETQYF.

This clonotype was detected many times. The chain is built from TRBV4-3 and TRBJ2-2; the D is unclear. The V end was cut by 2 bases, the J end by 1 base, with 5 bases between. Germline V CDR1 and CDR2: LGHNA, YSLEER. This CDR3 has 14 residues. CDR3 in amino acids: CASSQYRNTGELFF. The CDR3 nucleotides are TGCGCCAGCAGCCAATACAGGAACACCGGGGAGCTGTTTTTT.

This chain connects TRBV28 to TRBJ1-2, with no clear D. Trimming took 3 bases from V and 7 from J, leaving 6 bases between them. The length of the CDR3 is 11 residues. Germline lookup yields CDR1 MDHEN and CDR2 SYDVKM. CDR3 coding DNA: TGTGCCAGCAGTTTTATTAGTGGCTACACCTTC. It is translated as CASSFISGYTF.

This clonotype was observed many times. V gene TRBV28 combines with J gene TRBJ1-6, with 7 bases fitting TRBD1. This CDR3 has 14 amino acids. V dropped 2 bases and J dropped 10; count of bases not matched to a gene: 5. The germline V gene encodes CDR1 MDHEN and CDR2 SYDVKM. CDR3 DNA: TGTGCCAGCAGTTTACTGACAGGGCGATCACCCCTCCACTTT. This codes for CASSLLTGRSPLHF.

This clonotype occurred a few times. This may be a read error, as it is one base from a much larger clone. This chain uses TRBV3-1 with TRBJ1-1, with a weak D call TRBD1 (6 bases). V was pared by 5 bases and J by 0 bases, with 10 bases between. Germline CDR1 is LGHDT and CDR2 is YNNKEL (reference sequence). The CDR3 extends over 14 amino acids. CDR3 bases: TGTGCCAGCAGCGTAGGACAGCTGAACACTGAAGCTTTCTTT. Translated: CASSVGQLNTEAFF.

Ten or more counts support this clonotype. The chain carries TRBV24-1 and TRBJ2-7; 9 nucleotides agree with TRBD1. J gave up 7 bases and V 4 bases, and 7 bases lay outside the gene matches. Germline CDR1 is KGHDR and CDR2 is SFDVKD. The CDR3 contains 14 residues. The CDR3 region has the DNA TGTGCCACCAGTGAGGGACAGGGAGCGAGGGAGCAGTACTTC. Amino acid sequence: CATSEGQGAREQYF.

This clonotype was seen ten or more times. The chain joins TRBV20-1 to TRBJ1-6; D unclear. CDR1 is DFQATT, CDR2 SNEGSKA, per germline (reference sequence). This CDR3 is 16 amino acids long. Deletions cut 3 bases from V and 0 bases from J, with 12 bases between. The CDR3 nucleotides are TGCAGTGCTAGTGAGGGCGGGAGCTCCTATAATTCACCCCTCCACTTT. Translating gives CSASEGGSSYNSPLHF.

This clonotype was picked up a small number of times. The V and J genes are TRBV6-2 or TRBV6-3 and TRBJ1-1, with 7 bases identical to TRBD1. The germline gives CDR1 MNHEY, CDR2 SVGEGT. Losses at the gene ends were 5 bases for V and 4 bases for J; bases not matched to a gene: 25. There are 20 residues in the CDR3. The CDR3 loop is CASSPSRQGEEYFGGTEAFF. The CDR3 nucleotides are TGTGCCAGCAGTCCTTCCCGCCAGGGGGAGGAGTACTTCGGAGGCACTGAAGCTTTCTTT.